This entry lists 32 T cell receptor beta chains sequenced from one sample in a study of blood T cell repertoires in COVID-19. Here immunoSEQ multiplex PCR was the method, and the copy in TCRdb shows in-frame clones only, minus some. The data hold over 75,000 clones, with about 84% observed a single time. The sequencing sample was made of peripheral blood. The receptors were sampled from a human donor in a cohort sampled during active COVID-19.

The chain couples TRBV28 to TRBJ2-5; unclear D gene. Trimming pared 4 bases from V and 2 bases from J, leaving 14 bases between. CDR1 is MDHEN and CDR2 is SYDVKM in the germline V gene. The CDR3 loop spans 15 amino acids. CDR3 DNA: TGTGCCAGCAGTTACTCCAGCGCGTTACAAGAGACCCAGTACTTC. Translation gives CASSYSSALQETQYF. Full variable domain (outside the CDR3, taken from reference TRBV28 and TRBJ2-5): DVKVTQSSRYLVKRTGEKVFLECVQDMDHENMFWYRQDPGLGLRLIYFSYDVKMKEKGDIPEGYSVSREKKERFSLILESASTNQTSMYLCASSYSSALQETQYFGPGTRLLVL.

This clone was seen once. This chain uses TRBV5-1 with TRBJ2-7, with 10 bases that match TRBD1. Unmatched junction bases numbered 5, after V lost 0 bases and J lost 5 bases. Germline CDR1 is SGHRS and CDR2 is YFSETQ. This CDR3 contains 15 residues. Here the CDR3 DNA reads TGCGCCAGCAGCTTGGGGGGACAGGGGTACCACGAGCAGTACTTC. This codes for CASSLGGQGYHEQYF.

Written as DNA, the CDR3 is TGTGCCAGCAGCTTGGGTCCAGGGACAGAGACCTACGAGCAGTACTTC. This translates into CASSLGPGTETYEQYF. The chain is built from TRBV5-4 and TRBJ2-7; 7 bases line up with TRBD1. Germline V CDR1 and CDR2: SGHNT, YYREEE (reference sequence). The CDR3 is made up of 16 amino acids. V lost 0 bases to trimming and J lost 2 bases; unmatched junction nucleotides: 8.

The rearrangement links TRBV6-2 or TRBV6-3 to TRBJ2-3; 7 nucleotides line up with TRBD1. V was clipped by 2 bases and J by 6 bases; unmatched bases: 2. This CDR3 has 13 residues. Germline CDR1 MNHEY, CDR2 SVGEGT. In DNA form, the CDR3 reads TGTGCCAGCAGTTACAGGGGGCCGGATACGCAGTATTTT. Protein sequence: CASSYRGPDTQYF.

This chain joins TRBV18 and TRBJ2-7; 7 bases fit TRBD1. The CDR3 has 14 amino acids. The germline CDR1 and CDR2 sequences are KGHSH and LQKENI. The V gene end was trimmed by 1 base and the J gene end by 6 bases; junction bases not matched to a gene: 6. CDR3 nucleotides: TGTGCCAGCTCACCACTCGACAGGGCCTCCGAGCAGTACTTC. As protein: CASSPLDRASEQYF.

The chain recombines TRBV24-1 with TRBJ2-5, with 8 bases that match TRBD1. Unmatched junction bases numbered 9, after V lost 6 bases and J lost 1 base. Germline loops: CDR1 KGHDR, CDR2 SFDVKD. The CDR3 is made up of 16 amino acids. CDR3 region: CATSTSRQGIQETQYF. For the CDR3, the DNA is TGTGCCACCAGTACGTCGAGACAGGGGATCCAAGAGACCCAGTACTTC.

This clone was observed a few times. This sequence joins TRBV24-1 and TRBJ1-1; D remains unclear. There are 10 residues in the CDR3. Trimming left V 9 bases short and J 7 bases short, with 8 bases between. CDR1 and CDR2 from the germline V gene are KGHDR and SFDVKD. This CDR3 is CATHRNEAFF. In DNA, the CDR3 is TGTGCCACCCATAGAAATGAAGCTTTCTTT.

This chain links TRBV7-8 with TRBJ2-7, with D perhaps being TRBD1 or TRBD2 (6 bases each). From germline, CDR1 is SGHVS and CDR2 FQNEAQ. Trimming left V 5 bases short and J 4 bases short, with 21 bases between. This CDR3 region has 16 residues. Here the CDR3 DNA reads TGTGCCAGCAGCCAGGGGAGGTTCTCTCTCCAGTACGAGCAGTACTTC. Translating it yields CASSQGRFSLQYEQYF. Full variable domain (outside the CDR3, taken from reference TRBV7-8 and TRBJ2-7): GAGVSQSPRYKVAKRGQDVALRCDPISGHVSLFWYQQALGQGPEFLTYFQNEAQLDKSGLPSDRFFAERPEGSVSTLKIQRTQQEDSAVYLCASSQGRFSLQYEQYFGPGTRLTVT.

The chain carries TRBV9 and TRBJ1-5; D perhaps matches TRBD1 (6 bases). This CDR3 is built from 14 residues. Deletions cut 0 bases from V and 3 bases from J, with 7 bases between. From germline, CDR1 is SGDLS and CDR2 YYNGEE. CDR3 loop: CASSVAGDNQPQHF. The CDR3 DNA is TGTGCCAGCAGCGTAGCAGGGGACAATCAGCCCCAGCATTTT.

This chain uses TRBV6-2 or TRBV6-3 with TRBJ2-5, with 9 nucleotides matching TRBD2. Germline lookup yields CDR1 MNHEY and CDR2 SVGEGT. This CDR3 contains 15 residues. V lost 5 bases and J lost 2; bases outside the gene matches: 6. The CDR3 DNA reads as TGTGCCAGCAGTCCATTTGCGGGAGGGCAAGAGACCCAGTACTTC. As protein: CASSPFAGGQETQYF.

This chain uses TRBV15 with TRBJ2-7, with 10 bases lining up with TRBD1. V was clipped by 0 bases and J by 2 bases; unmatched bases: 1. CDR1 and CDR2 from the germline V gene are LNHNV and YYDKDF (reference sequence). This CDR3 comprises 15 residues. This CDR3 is CATSRDGTGAYEQYF. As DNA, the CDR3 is TGTGCCACCAGCAGAGATGGGACAGGGGCCTACGAGCAGTACTTC. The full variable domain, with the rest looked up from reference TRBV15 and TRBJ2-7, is DAMVIQNPRYQVTQFGKPVTLSCSQTLNHNVMYWYQQKSSQAPKLLFHYYDKDFNNEADTPDNFQSRRPNTSFCFLDIRSPGLGDTAMYLCATSRDGTGAYEQYFGPGTRLTVT.

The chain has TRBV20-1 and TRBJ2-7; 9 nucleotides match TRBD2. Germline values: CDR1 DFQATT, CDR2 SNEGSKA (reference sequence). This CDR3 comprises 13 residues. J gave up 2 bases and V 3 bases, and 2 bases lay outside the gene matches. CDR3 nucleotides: TGCAGTGCTAGTAGCGGGAGAACCTACGAGCAGTACTTC. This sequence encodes CSASSGRTYEQYF.

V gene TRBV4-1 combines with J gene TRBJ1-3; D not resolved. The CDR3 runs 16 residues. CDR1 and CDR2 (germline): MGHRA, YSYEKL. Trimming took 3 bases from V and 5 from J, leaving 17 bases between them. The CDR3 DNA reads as TGCGCCAGCAGCCAGTCCCGGAGTCCGAGCCGAAACACCATATATTTT. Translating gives CASSQSRSPSRNTIYF.

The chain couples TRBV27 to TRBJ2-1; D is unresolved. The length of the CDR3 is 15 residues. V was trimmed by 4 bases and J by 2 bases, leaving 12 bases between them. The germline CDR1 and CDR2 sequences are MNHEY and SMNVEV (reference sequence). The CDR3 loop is CASSSQVGPYNEQFF. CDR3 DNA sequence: TGTGCCAGCAGTTCCCAGGTTGGGCCCTACAATGAGCAGTTCTTC.

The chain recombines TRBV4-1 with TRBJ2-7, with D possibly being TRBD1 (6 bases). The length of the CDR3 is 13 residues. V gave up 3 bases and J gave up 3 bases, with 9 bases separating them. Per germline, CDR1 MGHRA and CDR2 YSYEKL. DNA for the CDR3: TGCGCCAGCAGCCAGGGGGCGCTCTACGAGCAGTACTTC. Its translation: CASSQGALYEQYF.

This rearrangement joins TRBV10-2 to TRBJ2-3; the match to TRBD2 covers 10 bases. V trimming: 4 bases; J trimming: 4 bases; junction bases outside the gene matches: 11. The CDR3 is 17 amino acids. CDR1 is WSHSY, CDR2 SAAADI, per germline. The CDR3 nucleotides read TGCGCCAGCAGTGGGAGGGTAGCGGGGGGTCTCCCAGATACGCAGTATTTT. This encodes CASSGRVAGGLPDTQYF.

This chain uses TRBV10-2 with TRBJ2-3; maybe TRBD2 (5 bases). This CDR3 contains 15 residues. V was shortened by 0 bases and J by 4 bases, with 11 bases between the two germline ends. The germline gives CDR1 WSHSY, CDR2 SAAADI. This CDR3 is CASSESVAMADTQYF. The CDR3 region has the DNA TGCGCCAGCAGTGAGTCAGTAGCGATGGCAGATACGCAGTATTTT.

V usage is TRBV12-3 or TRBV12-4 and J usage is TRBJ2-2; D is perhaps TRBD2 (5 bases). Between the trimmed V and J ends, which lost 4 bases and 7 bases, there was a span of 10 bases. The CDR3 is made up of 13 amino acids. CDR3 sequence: CASSSSRGGELFF. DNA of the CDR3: TGTGCCAGCAGTTCAAGCCGGGGCGGGGAGCTGTTTTTT.

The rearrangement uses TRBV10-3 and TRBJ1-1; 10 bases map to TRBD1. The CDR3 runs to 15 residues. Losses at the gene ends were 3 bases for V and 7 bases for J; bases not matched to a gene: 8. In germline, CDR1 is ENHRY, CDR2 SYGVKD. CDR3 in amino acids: CAISDSGTGALEAFF. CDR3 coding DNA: TGTGCCATCAGTGATTCCGGGACAGGGGCCCTTGAAGCTTTCTTT.

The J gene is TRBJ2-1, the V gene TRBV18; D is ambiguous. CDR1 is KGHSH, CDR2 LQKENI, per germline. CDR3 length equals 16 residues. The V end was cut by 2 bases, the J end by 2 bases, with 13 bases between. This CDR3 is CASSPTRDIPYNEQFF. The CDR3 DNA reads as TGTGCCAGCTCACCAACGCGCGACATACCCTACAATGAGCAGTTCTTC.

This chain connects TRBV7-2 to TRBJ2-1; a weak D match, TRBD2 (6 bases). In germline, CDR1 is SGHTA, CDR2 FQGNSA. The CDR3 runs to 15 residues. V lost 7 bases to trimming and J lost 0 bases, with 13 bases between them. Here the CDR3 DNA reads TGTGCCAGCACCCTTGGCGGGGCCTCCTACAATGAGCAGTTCTTC. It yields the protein CASTLGGASYNEQFF.

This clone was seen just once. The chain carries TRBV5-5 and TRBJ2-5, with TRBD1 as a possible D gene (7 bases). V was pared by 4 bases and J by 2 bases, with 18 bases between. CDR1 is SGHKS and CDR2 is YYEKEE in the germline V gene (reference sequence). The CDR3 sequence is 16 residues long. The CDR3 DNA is TGTGCCAGCAGCCAAAGAACAGGGGCGGGACAAGAGACCCAGTACTTC. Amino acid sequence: CASSQRTGAGQETQYF.

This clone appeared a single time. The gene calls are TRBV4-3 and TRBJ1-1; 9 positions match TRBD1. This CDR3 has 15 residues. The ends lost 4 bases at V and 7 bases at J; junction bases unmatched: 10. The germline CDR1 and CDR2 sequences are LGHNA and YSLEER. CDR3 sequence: CASSPSGQGKNEAFF. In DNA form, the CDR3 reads TGCGCCAGCAGCCCAAGCGGACAGGGGAAAAATGAAGCTTTCTTT.

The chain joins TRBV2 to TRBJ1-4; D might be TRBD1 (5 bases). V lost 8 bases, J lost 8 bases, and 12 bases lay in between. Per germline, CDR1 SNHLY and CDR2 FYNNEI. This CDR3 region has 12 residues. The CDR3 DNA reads TGTGCCAGCGGGAAGGAGGGGGAAAAACTGTTTTTT. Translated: CASGKEGEKLFF.

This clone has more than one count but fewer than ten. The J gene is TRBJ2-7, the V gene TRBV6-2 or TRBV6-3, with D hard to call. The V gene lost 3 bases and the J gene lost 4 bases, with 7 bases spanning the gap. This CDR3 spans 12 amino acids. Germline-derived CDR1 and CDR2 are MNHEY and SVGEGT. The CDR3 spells CASSYEHYEQYF. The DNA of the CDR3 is TGTGCCAGCAGTTATGAACATTACGAGCAGTACTTC.

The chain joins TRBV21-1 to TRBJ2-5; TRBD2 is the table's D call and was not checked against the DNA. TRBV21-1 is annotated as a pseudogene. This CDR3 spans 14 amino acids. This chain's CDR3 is CARGKIEGKETQYF. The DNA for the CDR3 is TGTGCCAGGGGTAAAATCGAGGGCAAAGAGACCCAGTACTTC.

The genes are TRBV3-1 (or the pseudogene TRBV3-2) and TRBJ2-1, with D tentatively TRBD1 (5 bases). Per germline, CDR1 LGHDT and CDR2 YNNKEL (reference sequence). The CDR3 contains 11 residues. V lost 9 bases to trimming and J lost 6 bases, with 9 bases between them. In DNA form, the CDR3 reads TGTGCCAGTGCGACAGCCAATGAGCAGTTCTTC. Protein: CASATANEQFF.

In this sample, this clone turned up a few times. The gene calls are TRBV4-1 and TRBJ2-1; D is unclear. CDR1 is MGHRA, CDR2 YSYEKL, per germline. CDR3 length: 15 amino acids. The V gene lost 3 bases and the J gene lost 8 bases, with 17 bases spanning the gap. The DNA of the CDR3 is TGCGCCAGCAGCCAGGCCGGGTCCCTAAGATATGAGCAGTTCTTC. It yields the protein CASSQAGSLRYEQFF.

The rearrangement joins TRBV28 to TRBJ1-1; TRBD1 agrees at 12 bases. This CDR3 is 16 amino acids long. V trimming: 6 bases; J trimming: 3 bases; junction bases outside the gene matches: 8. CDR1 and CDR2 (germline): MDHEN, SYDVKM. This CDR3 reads CASSGTGGQGDTEAFF. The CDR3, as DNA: TGTGCCAGCAGCGGGACAGGGGGCCAGGGGGACACTGAAGCTTTCTTT.

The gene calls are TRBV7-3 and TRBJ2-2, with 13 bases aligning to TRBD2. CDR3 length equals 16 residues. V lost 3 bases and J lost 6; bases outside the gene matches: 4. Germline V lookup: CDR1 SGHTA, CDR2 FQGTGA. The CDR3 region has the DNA TGTGCCAGCAGCTTCAGACTAGCGGGAGGACCCGGGGAGCTGTTTTTT. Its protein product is CASSFRLAGGPGELFF. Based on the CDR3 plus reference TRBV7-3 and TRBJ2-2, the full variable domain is GAGVSQTPSNKVTEKGKYVELRCDPISGHTALYWYRQSLGQGPEFLIYFQGTGAADDSGLPNDRFFAVRPEGSVSTLKIQRTERGDSAVYLCASSFRLAGGPGELFFGEGSRLTVL.

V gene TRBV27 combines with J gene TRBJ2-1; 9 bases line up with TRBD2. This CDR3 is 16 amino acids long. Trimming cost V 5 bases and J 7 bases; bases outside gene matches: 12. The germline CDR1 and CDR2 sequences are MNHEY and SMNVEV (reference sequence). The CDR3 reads CASSPLPSGARNEQFF. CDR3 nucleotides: TGTGCCAGCAGTCCCCTACCTAGCGGGGCTCGTAATGAGCAGTTCTTC.

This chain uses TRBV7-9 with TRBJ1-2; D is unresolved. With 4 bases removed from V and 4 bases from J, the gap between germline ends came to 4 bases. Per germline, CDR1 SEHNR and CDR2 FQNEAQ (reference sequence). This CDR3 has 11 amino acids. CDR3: CASSSSYGYTF. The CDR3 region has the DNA TGTGCCAGCAGCTCGAGCTATGGCTACACCTTC.